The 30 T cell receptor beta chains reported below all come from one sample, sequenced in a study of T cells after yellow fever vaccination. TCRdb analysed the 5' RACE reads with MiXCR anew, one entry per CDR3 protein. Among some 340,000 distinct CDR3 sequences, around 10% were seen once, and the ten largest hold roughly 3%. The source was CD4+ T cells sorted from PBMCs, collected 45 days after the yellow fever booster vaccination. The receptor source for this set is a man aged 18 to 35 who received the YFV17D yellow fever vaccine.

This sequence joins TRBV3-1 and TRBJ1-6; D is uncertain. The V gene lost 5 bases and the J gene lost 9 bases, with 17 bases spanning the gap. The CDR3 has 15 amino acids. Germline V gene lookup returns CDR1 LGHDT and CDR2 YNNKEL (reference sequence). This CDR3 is CASSSHTDFSSPLHF. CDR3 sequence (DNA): TGTGCCAGCAGCTCCCATACGGACTTCTCTTCACCCCTCCACTTT.

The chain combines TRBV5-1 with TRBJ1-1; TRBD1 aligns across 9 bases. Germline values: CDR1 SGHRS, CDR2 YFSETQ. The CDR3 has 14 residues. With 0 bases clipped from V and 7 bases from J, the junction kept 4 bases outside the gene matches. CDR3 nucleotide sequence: TGCGCCAGCAGCTTGGTAGGACAGGGGCATGAAGCTTTCTTT. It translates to CASSLVGQGHEAFF.

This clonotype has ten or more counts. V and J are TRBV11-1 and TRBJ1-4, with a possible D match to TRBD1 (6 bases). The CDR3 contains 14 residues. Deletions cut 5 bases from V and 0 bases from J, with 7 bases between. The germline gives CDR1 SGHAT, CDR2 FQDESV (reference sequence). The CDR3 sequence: CASSRDTTNEKLFF. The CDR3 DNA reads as TGTGCCAGCAGCCGGGACACAACTAATGAAAAACTGTTTTTT.

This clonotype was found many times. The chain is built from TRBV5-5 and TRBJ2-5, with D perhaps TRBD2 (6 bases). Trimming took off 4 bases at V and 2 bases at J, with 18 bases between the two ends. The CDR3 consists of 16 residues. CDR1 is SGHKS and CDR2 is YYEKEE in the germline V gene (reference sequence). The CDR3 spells CASSLAGQGTQETQYF. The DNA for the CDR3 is TGTGCCAGCAGCCTCGCGGGGCAGGGAACACAAGAGACCCAGTACTTC.

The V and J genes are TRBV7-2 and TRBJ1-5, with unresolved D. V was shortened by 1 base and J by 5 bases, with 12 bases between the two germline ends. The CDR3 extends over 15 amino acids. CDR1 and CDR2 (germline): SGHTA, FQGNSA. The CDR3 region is CASSLGVGLHQPQHF. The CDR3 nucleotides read TGTGCCAGCAGCTTAGGTGTCGGGCTGCATCAGCCCCAGCATTTT.

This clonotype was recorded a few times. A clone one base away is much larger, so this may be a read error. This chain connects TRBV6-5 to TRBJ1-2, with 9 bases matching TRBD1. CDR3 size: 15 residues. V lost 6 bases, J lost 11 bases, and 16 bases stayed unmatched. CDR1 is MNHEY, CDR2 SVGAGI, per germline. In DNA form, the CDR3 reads TGTGCCAGCAGCACCACCTGGACAGGGGAAGGACCTTACACCTTC. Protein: CASSTTWTGEGPYTF.

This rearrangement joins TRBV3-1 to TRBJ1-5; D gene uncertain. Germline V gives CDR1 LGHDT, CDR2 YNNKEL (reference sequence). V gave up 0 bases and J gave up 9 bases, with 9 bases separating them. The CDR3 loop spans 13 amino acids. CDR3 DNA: TGTGCCAGCAGCCAAGATACGACCGCGCCCCAGCATTTT. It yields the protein CASSQDTTAPQHF. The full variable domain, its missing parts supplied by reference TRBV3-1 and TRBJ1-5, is DTAVSQTPKYLVTQMGNDKSIKCEQNLGHDTMYWYKQDSKKFLKIMFSYNNKELIINETVPNRFSPKSPDKAHLNLHINSLELGDSAVYFCASSQDTTAPQHFGDGTRLSIL.

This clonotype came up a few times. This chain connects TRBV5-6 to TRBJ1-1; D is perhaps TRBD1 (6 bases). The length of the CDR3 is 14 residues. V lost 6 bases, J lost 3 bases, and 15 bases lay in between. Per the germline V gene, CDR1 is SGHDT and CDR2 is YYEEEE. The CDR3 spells CASTPGTGYTEAFF. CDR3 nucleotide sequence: TGTGCCAGCACCCCTGGAACAGGGTACACTGAAGCTTTCTTT.

The CDR3 nucleotides read TGTGCCAGCCTCCCTAGCGGGGGGGCCCAAGAGACCCAGTACTTC. Translation gives CASLPSGGAQETQYF. The V gene is TRBV10-3, the J gene TRBJ2-5; the match to TRBD2 covers 12 bases. This CDR3 comprises 15 residues. Trimming cost V 10 bases and J 1 base; bases outside gene matches: 7. CDR1 and CDR2 (germline): ENHRY, SYGVKD.

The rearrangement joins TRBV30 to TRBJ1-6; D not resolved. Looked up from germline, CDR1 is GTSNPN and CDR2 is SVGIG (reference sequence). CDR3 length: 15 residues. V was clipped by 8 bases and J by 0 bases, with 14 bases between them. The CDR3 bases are TGTGCCCTCCATGGGAGCAGCTCCTATAATTCACCCCTCCACTTT. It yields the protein CALHGSSSYNSPLHF.

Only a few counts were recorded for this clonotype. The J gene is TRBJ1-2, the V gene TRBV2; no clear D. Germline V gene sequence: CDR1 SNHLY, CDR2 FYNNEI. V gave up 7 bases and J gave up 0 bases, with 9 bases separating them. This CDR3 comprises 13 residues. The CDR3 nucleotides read TGTGCCAGCATGGCAGGAGCTAACTATGGCTACACCTTC. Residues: CASMAGANYGYTF. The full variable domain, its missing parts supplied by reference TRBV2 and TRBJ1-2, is EPEVTQTPSHQVTQMGQEVILRCVPISNHLYFYWYRQILGQKVEFLVSFYNNEISEKSEIFDDQFSVERPDGSNFTLKIRSTKLEDSAMYFCASMAGANYGYTFGSGTRLTVV.

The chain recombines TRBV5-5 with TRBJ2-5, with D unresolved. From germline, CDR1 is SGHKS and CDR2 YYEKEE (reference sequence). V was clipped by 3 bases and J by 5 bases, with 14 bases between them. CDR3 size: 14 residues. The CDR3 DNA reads TGTGCCAGCAGCTCCCCATCCCCTGTGGAGACCCAGTACTTC. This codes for CASSSPSPVETQYF.

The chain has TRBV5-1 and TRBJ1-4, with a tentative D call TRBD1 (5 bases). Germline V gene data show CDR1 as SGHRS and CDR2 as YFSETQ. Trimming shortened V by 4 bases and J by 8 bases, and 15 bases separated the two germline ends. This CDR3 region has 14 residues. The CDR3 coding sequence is TGCGCCAGCAGCCTCGAAAGAGGGGAGGAAAAACTGTTTTTT. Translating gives CASSLERGEEKLFF.

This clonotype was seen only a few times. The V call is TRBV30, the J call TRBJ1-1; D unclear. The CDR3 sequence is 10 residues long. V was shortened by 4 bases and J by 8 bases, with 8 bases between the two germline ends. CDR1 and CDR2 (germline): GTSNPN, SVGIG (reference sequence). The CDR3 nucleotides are TGTGCCTGGAAGGTCGCCGAAGCTTTCTTT. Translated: CAWKVAEAFF.

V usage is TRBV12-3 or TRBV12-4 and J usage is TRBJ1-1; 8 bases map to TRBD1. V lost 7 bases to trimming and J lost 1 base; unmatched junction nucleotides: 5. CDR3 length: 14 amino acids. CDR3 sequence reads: CASTRQGTNTEAFF. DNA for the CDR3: TGTGCCAGCACTAGACAGGGGACGAACACTGAAGCTTTCTTT.

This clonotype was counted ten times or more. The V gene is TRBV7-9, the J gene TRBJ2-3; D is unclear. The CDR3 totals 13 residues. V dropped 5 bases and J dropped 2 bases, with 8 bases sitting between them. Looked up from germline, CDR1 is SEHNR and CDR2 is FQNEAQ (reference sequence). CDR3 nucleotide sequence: TGTGCCAGCAGCCAGGACCCCACAGATACGCAGTATTTT. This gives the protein CASSQDPTDTQYF.

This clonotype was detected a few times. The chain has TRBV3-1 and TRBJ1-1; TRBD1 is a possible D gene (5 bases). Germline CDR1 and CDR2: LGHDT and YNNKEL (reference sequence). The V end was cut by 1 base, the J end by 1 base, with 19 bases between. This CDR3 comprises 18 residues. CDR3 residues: CASSQGRWGRRENTEAFF. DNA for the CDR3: TGTGCCAGCAGCCAAGGTCGATGGGGGAGGAGGGAGAACACTGAAGCTTTCTTT.

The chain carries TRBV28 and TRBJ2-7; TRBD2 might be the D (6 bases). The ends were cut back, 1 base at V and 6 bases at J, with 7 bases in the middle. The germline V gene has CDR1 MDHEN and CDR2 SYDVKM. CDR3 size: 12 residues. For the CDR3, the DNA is TGTGCCAGCAGTTTATCGGGGGTCGAGCAGTACGTC. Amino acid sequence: CASSLSGVEQYV.

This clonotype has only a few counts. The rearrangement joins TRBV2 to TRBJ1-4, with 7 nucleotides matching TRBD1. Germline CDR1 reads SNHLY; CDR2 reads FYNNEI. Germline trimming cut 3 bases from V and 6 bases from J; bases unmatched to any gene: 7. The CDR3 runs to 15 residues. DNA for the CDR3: TGTGCCAGCAGTGAGCAGGGGGTCAGGGATGAAAAACTGTTTTTT. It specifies CASSEQGVRDEKLFF.

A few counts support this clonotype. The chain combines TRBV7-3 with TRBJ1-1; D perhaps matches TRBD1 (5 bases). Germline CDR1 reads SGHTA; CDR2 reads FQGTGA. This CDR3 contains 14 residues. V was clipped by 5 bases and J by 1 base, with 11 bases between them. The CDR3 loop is CASSPAGGNTEAFF. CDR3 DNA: TGTGCCAGCAGCCCCGCTGGGGGGAACACTGAAGCTTTCTTT.

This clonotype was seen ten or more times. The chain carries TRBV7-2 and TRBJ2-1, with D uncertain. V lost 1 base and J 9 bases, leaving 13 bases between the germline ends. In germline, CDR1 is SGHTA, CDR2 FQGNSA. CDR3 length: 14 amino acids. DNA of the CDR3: TGTGCCAGCAGCTTAGGGTTAATTGAAGTTGAGCAGTTCTTC. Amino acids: CASSLGLIEVEQFF.

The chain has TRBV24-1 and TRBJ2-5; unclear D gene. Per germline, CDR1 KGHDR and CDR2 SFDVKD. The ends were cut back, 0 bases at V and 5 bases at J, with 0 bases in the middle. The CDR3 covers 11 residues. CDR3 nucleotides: TGTGCCACCAGTGATTTGGAGACCCAGTACTTC. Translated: CATSDLETQYF.

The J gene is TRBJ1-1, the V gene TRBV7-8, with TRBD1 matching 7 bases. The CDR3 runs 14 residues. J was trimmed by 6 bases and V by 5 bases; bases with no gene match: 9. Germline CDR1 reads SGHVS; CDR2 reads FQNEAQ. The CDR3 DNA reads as TGTGCCAGCAGCCCTAGCGGGACAGCCTCTGAAGCTTTCTTT. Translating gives CASSPSGTASEAFF.

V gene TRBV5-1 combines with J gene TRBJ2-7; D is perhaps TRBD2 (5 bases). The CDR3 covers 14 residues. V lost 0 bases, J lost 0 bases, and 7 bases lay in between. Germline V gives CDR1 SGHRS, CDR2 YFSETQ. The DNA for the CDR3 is TGCGCCAGCAGCTTGGTCGGGGACTCCTACGAGCAGTACTTC. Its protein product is CASSLVGDSYEQYF. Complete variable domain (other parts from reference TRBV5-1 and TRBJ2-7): KAGVTQTPRYLIKTRGQQVTLSCSPISGHRSVSWYQQTPGQGLQFLFEYFSETQRNKGNFPGRFSGRQFSNSRSEMNVSTLELGDSALYLCASSLVGDSYEQYFGPGTRLTVT.

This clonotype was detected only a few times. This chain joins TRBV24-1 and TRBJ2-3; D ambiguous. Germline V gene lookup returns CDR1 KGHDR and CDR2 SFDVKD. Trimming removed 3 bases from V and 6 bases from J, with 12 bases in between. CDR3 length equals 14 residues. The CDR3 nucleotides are TGTGCCACCAGTGATGGGCCTGCTCGGGATACGCAGTATTTT. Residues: CATSDGPARDTQYF.

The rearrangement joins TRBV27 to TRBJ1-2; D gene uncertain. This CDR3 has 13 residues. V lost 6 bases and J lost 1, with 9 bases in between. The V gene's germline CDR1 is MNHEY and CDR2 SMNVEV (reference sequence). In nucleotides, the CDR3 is TGTGCCAGCAGCGTCGGGGTTAACTATGGCTACACCTTC. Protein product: CASSVGVNYGYTF.

CDR3 coding DNA: TGTGCCAGCAGACTCCCATTAGCGGGGGGGCCTGATACGCAGTATTTT. It codes for CASRLPLAGGPDTQYF. The chain links TRBV6-2 or TRBV6-3 to TRBJ2-3; the match to TRBD2 covers 11 bases. The junction had 11 bases not matched to a gene; V was cut back by 6 bases and J by 6 bases. The CDR3 is 16 residues long. The V gene's germline CDR1 is MNHEY and CDR2 SVGEGT.

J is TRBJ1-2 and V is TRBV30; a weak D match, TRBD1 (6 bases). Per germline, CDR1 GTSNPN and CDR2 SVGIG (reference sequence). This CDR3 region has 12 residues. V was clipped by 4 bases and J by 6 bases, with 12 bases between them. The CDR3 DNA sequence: TGTGCCTGGACTAGACAGGTTGATGGCTACACCTTC. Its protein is CAWTRQVDGYTF.

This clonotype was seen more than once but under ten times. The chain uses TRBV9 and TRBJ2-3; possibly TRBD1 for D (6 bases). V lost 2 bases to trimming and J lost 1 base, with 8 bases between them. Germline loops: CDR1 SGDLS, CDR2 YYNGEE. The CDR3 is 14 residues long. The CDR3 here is CASSVKGGTDTQYF. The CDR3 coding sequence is TGTGCCAGCAGCGTTAAGGGGGGCACAGATACGCAGTATTTT.

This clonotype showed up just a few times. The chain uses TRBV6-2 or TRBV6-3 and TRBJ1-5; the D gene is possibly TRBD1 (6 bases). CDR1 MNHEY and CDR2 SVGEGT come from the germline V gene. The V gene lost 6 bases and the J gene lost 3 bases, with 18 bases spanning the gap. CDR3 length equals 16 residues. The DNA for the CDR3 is TGTGCCAGCAGAAACTTACCCCGGGACAACAATCAGCCCCAGCATTTT. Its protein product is CASRNLPRDNNQPQHF.